These 23 T cell receptor beta chains were sequenced from one sample in a study of lymphopenia after photon versus proton radiotherapy. The data were produced by immunoSEQ multiplex PCR, yet TCRdb's version contains in-frame clones alone and is incomplete. The table includes roughly 13,000 clones, roughly nine tenths detected once. The material was peripheral blood, obtained from a patient treated with photon-based radiotherapy. These TCRs come from a man in his sixties with pancreatic cancer.

V is TRBV7-2 and J is TRBJ2-5, with D perhaps given as TRBD1 or TRBD2 (5 bases each). This CDR3 has 14 amino acids. Trimming took off 3 bases at V and 4 bases at J, with 12 bases between the two ends. CDR1 is SGHTA and CDR2 is FQGNSA in the germline V gene. The CDR3 spells CASSLGDSAETQYF. The CDR3 nucleotides read TGTGCCAGCAGCTTGGGAGACAGCGCAGAGACCCAGTACTTC. Based on the CDR3 plus reference TRBV7-2 and TRBJ2-5, the full variable domain is GAGVSQSPSNKVTEKGKDVELRCDPISGHTALYWYRQSLGQGLEFLIYFQGNSAPDKSGLPSDRFSAERTGGSVSTLTIQRTQQEDSAVYLCASSLGDSAETQYFGPGTRLLVL.

The chain uses TRBV5-1 and TRBJ2-3, with D unresolved. The germline CDR1 and CDR2 sequences are SGHRS and YFSETQ. This CDR3 has 13 residues. V was shortened by 5 bases and J by 0 bases, with 7 bases between the two germline ends. This CDR3 reads CASRDDSTDTQYF. DNA of the CDR3: TGCGCCAGCAGGGACGACAGCACAGATACGCAGTATTTT.

The chain employs TRBV30 and TRBJ1-4; weak D call: TRBD1 (6 bases). CDR3 length: 15 amino acids. Trimming removed 4 bases at V and 4 bases at J, with 16 bases between. In germline, CDR1 is GTSNPN, CDR2 SVGIG (reference sequence). In DNA form, the CDR3 reads TGTGCCTGGACATCCCTGGGGGCCCTTAATGAAAAACTGTTTTTT. Its translation: CAWTSLGALNEKLFF.

This chain links TRBV5-1 with TRBJ1-1; 7 bases are a match to TRBD1. Germline V CDR1 and CDR2: SGHRS, YFSETQ. V shed 4 bases and J 8 bases; nucleotides not matched to a gene: 8. CDR3 length equals 13 residues. The CDR3 region has the DNA TGCGCCAGCAGCGCCGGGACAGCCAGCGAAGCTTTCTTT. Residues: CASSAGTASEAFF.

In this sample, this clone turned up once. The chain couples TRBV30 to TRBJ2-1; 9 positions agree with TRBD2. CDR1 is GTSNPN and CDR2 is SVGIG in the germline V gene (reference sequence). The CDR3 extends over 12 amino acids. V lost 3 bases, J lost 12 bases, and 6 bases stayed unmatched. CDR3 sequence reads: CAWSPGTSWQFF. The CDR3 DNA sequence: TGTGCCTGGAGCCCTGGGACTAGCTGGCAGTTCTTC. Together with reference TRBV30 and TRBJ2-1, the CDR3 gives the full variable domain: SQTIHQWPATLVQPVGSPLSLECTVEGTSNPNLYWYRQAAGRGLQLLFYSVGIGQISSEVPQNLSASRPQDRQFILSSKKLLLSDSGFYLCAWSPGTSWQFFGPGTRLTVL.

The rearrangement joins TRBV19 to TRBJ1-2, with 8 bases fitting TRBD1. CDR1 is LNHDA and CDR2 is SQIVND in the germline V gene (reference sequence). This CDR3 comprises 13 residues. V was pared by 9 bases and J by 3 bases, with 6 bases of the junction left unmatched. For the CDR3, the DNA is TGTGCCAGCCAACCGGACAGGGACTATGGCTACACCTTC. Its protein is CASQPDRDYGYTF.

The J gene is TRBJ1-5, the V gene TRBV7-2; 9 nucleotides align to TRBD1. V gave up 1 base and J gave up 4 bases; unmatched junction bases: 8. The CDR3 is made up of 17 amino acids. Germline-derived CDR1 and CDR2 are SGHTA and FQGNSA. The CDR3 loop reads CASSLERTGALNQPQHF. CDR3 DNA: TGTGCCAGCAGCTTAGAAAGGACAGGGGCTCTGAATCAGCCCCAGCATTTT.

The genes are TRBV5-3 and TRBJ2-1; 10 bases fit TRBD2. TRBV5-3 is labeled an ORF, and its function is uncertain. V was pared by 4 bases and J by 3 bases, with 4 bases of the junction left unmatched. The CDR3 covers 15 residues. The CDR3 DNA is TGTGCCAGAAGCGGAACTAGCGGGGACTACAATGAGCAGTTCTTC. It specifies CARSGTSGDYNEQFF.

This sequence joins TRBV19 and TRBJ2-3; D gene unclear. The CDR3 is 15 residues long. V lost 1 base and J lost 0, with 8 bases in between. CDR1 and CDR2 from the germline V gene are LNHDA and SQIVND (reference sequence). The CDR3 nucleotides read TGTGCCAGTAGTATAGCCGCGACTAGCACAGATACGCAGTATTTT. Its protein is CASSIAATSTDTQYF.

The chain combines TRBV5-1 with TRBJ1-2; TRBD1 aligns across 8 bases. J gave up 5 bases and V 3 bases, and 9 bases lay outside the gene matches. Germline assignment: CDR1 SGHRS and CDR2 YFSETQ. The CDR3 spans 15 residues. This chain's CDR3 is CASSSQGQGKYGYTF. The CDR3 nucleotides read TGCGCCAGCAGCTCCCAAGGACAGGGTAAATATGGCTACACCTTC.

The chain joins TRBV5-1 to TRBJ2-3, with TRBD2 matching 12 bases. This CDR3 has 15 amino acids. Looked up from germline, CDR1 is SGHRS and CDR2 is YFSETQ. Trimming at V came to 5 bases and at J to 2 bases, leaving 3 bases not matched to a gene. The CDR3 DNA reads TGCGCCAGCAGAGGACTAGCGGGGCTCACAGATACGCAGTATTTT. As protein: CASRGLAGLTDTQYF.

The rearrangement links TRBV6-5 to TRBJ2-5; D may be TRBD2 (6 bases). The CDR3 consists of 15 residues. In germline, CDR1 is MNHEY, CDR2 SVGAGI. V was trimmed by 0 bases and J by 6 bases, leaving 14 bases between them. DNA for the CDR3: TGTGCCAGCAGTTACTCGGAGGAGGGTGAGAAGACCCAGTACTTC. Protein sequence: CASSYSEEGEKTQYF.

This clone was observed once. The rearrangement uses TRBV11-3 and TRBJ2-7; D gene uncertain. Germline CDR1 and CDR2: SGHNT and YENEEA. With 4 bases removed from V and 3 bases from J, the gap between germline ends came to 25 bases. The CDR3 contains 18 residues. The CDR3 coding sequence is TGTGCCAGCAGCTACCGGGCGGCGGTGCGGCAACTAAGCTACGAGCAGTACTTC. As protein: CASSYRAAVRQLSYEQYF.

This clone has only one observation. The rearrangement uses TRBV30 and TRBJ1-2; D uncertain. CDR1 and CDR2 from the germline V gene are GTSNPN and SVGIG (reference sequence). V was clipped by 4 bases and J by 4 bases, with 10 bases between them. This CDR3 is built from 12 residues. The CDR3 coding sequence is TGTGCCTGGACCAAATTAGGCTATGGCTACACCTTC. Amino acids: CAWTKLGYGYTF.

The chain has TRBV11-2 and TRBJ2-5; no clear D gene. Trimming left V 5 bases short and J 5 bases short, with 12 bases between. Per germline, CDR1 SGHAT and CDR2 FQNNGV. CDR3 length: 13 residues. CDR3 loop: CASSHPAGETQYF. The CDR3 bases are TGTGCCAGCAGCCACCCTGCCGGGGAGACCCAGTACTTC.

This clone was picked up one time. The chain combines TRBV18 with TRBJ1-2; weak D call: TRBD1 (5 bases). CDR1 and CDR2 from the germline V gene are KGHSH and LQKENI. V was cut by 4 bases and J by 8 bases, with 26 bases left in between. The CDR3 runs to 17 residues. The CDR3 protein is CASSLQHTAGPLGGYTF. CDR3 in DNA: TGTGCCAGCTCACTCCAACACACCGCAGGGCCTTTAGGGGGCTACACCTTC.

The count of this clone is one. The chain links TRBV6-5 to TRBJ2-3; the D gene is possibly TRBD1 (5 bases). With 2 bases removed from V and 6 bases from J, the gap between germline ends came to 15 bases. The CDR3 totals 15 residues. Germline V CDR1 and CDR2: MNHEY, SVGAGI. This CDR3 is CASSYRGRVWDTQYF. As DNA, the CDR3 is TGTGCCAGCAGTTACAGGGGTCGAGTATGGGATACGCAGTATTTT.

V usage is TRBV18 and J usage is TRBJ2-1; possible D gene TRBD2, 6 bases. Germline V gene data show CDR1 as KGHSH and CDR2 as LQKENI. Deletions cut 3 bases from V and 0 bases from J, with 15 bases between. The CDR3 has 17 amino acids. The CDR3 coding sequence is TGTGCCAGCTCACCCCGGGGGAGCGGTAGCTCCTACAATGAGCAGTTCTTC. Its translation: CASSPRGSGSSYNEQFF.

DNA for the CDR3: TGTGCCTGGAGTCGGGGACAGGGGGTTTACGAGCAGTACTTC. Translated: CAWSRGQGVYEQYF. The rearrangement links TRBV30 to TRBJ2-7, with 11 bases that match TRBD1. Germline V lookup: CDR1 GTSNPN, CDR2 SVGIG (reference sequence). Trimming removed 2 bases from V and 4 bases from J; junction bases left unmatched: 4. This CDR3 spans 14 amino acids.

The chain carries TRBV7-2 and TRBJ2-7; the match to TRBD1 covers 7 bases. The V gene end was trimmed by 5 bases and the J gene end by 6 bases; junction bases not matched to a gene: 10. The CDR3 runs to 14 residues. CDR1 is SGHTA and CDR2 is FQGNSA in the germline V gene. The CDR3 is CASSPRQGLSEQYF. Here the CDR3 DNA reads TGTGCCAGCAGCCCCAGACAGGGCCTCTCCGAGCAGTACTTC.

This clone was picked up a small number of times. The V and J genes are TRBV18 and TRBJ1-1; D uncertain. V gave up 10 bases and J gave up 3 bases, with 9 bases separating them. This CDR3 has 11 amino acids. Germline assignment: CDR1 KGHSH and CDR2 LQKENI. CDR3 amino acids: CATRGDTEAFF. The CDR3, as DNA: TGTGCCACTCGTGGGGACACTGAAGCTTTCTTT.

CDR3 sequence (DNA): TGTGCCTGGAGTCAGGGGGCTGGAAACACCATATATTTT. This encodes CAWSQGAGNTIYF. The chain joins TRBV30 to TRBJ1-3, with TRBD1 matching 7 bases. This CDR3 region has 13 residues. Germline CDR1 is GTSNPN and CDR2 is SVGIG (reference sequence). V gave up 2 bases and J gave up 2 bases; unmatched junction bases: 0.

This chain uses TRBV5-1 with TRBJ2-1, with 10 bases fitting TRBD2. The V and J ends lost 1 base and 7 bases, in that order; junction bases with no gene match: 5. CDR3 length: 15 amino acids. CDR1 SGHRS and CDR2 YFSETQ come from the germline V gene. The CDR3 DNA reads TGCGCCAGCAGCTTGTTGGCTAGCGGGGGTAATGAGCAGTTCTTC. Protein sequence: CASSLLASGGNEQFF.